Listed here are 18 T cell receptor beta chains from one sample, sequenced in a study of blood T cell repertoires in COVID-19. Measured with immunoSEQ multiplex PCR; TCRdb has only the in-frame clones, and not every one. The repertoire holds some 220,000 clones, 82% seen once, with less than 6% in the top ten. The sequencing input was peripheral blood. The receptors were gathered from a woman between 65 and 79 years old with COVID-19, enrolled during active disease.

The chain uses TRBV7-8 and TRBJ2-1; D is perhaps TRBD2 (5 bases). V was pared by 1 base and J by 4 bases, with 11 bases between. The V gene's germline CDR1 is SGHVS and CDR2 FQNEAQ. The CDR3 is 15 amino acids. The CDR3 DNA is TGTGCCAGCAGCTTAGATGAACTAGTGTACAATGAGCAGTTCTTC. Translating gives CASSLDELVYNEQFF.

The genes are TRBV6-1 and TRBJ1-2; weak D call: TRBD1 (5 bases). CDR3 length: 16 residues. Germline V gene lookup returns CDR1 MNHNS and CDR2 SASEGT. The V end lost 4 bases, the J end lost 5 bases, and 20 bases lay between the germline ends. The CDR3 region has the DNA TGTGCCAGCAGTGGCCAACGGCGGGACGGGGTGTATGGCTACACCTTC. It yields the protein CASSGQRRDGVYGYTF.

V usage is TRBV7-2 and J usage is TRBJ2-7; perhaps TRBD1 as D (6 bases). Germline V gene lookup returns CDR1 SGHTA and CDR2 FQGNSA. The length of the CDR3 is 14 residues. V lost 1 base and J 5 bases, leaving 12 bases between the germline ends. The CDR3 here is CASSLEQGRNEQYF. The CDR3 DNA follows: TGTGCCAGCAGCTTAGAACAGGGTCGCAACGAGCAGTACTTC. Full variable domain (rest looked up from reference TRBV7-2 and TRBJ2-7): GAGVSQSPSNKVTEKGKDVELRCDPISGHTALYWYRQSLGQGLEFLIYFQGNSAPDKSGLPSDRFSAERTGGSVSTLTIQRTQQEDSAVYLCASSLEQGRNEQYFGPGTRLTVT.

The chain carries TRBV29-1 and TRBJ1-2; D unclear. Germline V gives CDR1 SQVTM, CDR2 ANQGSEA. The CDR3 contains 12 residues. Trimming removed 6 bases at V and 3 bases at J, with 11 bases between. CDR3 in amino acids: CSVPREYYGYTF. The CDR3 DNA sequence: TGCAGCGTACCACGGGAATACTATGGCTACACCTTC.

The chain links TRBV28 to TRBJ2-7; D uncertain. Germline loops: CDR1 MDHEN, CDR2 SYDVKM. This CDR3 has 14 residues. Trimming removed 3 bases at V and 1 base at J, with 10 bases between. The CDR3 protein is CASSLTFSSYEQYF. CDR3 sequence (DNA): TGTGCCAGCAGTTTGACTTTTAGTTCCTACGAGCAGTACTTC.

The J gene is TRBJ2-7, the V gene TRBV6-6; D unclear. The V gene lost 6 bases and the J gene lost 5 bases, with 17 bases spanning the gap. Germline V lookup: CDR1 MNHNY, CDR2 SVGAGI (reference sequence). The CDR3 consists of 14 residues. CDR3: CASSLTGLAHEQYF. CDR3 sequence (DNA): TGTGCCAGCAGCCTGACTGGCCTCGCCCACGAGCAGTACTTC.

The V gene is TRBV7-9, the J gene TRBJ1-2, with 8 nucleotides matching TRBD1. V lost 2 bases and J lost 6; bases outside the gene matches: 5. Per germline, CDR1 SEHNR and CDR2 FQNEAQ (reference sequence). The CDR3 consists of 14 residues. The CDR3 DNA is TGTGCCAGCAGCTTAATGGGGGACAGGCATGGCTACACCTTC. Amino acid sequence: CASSLMGDRHGYTF.

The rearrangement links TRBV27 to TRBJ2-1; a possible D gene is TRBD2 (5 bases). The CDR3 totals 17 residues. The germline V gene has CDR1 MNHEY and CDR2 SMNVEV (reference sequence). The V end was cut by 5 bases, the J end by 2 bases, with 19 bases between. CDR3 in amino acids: CASSRTIPRGTYNEQFF. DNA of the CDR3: TGTGCCAGCAGTCGCACTATACCCCGGGGTACCTACAATGAGCAGTTCTTC.

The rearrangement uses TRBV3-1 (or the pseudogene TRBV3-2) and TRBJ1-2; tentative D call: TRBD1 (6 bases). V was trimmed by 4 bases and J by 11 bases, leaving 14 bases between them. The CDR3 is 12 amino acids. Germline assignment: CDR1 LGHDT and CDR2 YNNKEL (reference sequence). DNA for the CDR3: TGTGCCAGCAGCCGGGACATCTCGGAGTACACCTTC. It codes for CASSRDISEYTF.

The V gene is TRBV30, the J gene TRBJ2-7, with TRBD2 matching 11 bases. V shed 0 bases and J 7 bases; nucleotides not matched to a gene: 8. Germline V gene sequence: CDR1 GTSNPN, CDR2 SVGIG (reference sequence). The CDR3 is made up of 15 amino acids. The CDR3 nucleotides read TGTGCCTGGAGTGTACCTAGCGGGAGGATCTTTGAGCAGTACTTC. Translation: CAWSVPSGRIFEQYF.

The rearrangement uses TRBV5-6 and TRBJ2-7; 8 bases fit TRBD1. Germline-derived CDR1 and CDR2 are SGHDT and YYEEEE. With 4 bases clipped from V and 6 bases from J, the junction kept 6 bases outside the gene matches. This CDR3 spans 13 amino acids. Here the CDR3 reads CASSPGTGIEQYF. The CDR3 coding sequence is TGTGCCAGCAGCCCCGGGACAGGCATCGAGCAGTACTTC.

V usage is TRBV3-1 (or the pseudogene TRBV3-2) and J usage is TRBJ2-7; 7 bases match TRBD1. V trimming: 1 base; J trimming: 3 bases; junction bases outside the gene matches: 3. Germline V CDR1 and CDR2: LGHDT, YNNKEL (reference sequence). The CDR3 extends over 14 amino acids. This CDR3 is CASSQGQGNYEQYF. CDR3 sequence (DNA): TGTGCCAGCAGCCAAGGACAGGGCAACTACGAGCAGTACTTC.

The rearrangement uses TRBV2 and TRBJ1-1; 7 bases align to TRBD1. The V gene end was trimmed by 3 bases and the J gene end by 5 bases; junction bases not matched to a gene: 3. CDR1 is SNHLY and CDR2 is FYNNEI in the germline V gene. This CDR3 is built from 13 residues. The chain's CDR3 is CASSEQGGTEAFF. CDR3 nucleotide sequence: TGTGCCAGCAGTGAGCAGGGGGGAACTGAAGCTTTCTTT.

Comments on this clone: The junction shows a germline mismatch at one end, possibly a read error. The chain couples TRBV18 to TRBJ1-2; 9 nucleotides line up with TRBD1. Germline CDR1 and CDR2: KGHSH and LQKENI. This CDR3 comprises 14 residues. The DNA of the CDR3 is TGTGCCAGCTCTCCACAGGGGGCTAGATATGGCTACACCTTC. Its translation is CASSPQGARYGYTF. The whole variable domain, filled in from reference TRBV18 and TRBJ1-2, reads NAGVMQNPRHLVRRRGQEARLRCSPMKGHSHVYWYRQLPEEGLKFMVYLQKENIIDESGMPKERFSAEFPKEGPSILRIQQVVRGDSAAYFCASSPQGARYGYTFGSGTRLTVV.

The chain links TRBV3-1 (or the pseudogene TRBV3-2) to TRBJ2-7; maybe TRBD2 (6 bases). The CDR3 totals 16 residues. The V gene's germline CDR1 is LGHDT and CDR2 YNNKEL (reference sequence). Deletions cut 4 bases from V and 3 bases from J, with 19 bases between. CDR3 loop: CASSLLGGDLFYEQYF. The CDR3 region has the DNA TGTGCCAGCAGCCTCTTGGGGGGAGACCTATTCTACGAGCAGTACTTC.

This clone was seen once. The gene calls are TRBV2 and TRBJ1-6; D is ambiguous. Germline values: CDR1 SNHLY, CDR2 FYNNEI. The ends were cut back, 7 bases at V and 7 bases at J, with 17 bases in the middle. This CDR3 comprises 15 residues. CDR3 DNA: TGTGCCAGCAAAGGGAATACGGGGTTCAATTCACCCCTCCACTTT. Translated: CASKGNTGFNSPLHF.

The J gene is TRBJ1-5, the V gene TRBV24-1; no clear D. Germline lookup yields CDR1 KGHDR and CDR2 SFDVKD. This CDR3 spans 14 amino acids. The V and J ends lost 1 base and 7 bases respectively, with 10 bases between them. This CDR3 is CATSDLSGRQPQHF. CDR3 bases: TGTGCCACCAGTGATTTATCTGGGAGACAGCCCCAGCATTTT.

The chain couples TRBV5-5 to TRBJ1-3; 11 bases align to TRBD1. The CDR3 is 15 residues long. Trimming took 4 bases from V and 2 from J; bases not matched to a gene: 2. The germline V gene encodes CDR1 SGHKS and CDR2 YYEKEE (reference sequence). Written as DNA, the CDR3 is TGTGCCAGCAGCCTGGGACAGGGGGCTGGAAACACCATATATTTT. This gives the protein CASSLGQGAGNTIYF.